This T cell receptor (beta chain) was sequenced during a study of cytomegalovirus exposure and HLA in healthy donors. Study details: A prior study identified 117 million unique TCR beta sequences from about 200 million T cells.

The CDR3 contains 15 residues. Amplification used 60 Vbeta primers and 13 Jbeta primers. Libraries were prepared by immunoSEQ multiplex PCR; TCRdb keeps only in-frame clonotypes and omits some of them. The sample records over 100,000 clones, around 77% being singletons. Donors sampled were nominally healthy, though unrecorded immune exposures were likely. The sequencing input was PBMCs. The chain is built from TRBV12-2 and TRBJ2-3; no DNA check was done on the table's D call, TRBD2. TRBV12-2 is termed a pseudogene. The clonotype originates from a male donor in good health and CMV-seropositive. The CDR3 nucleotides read TGTGCAAGTCGCTCCCGCGGAGGGGACACAGATACGCAGTATTTT. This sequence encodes CASRSRGGDTDTQYF.